The sequence of this T cell receptor beta chain was determined in a study of T cell responses to AZD1222 COVID-19 vaccine. Study results and caveats: Spike-specific TCR breadth and depth were elevated following two AZD1222 doses.

Repertoires were generated with immunoSEQ multiplex PCR, while TCRdb's copy carries only in-frame clones and drops some. The sample includes about 110,000 clones, 81% of them seen just once. With regard to this clone: Its specificity is not known.

The source material was peripheral blood, sampled on day 0 of AZD1222 vaccination. The sequence came from an adult in good health.

CDR3 protein: CASSFRRVSTEAFF. CDR3 sequence (DNA): TGTGCCAGTAGTTTTCGCAGGGTGTCCACTGAAGCTTTCTTT. The chain has TRBV19 and TRBJ1-1, with D possibly TRBD1 on 5 matching bases. Trimming shortened V by 5 bases and J by 4 bases, and 14 bases separated the two germline ends. CDR3 length equals 14 residues. The germline CDR1 and CDR2 sequences are LNHDA and SQIVND (reference sequence). Complete variable domain (other parts from reference TRBV19 and TRBJ1-1): DGGITQSPKYLFRKEGQNVTLSCEQNLNHDAMYWYRQDPGQGLRLIYYSQIVNDFQKGDIAEGYSVSREKKESFPLTVTSAQKNPTAFYLCASSFRRVSTEAFFGQGTRLTVV.